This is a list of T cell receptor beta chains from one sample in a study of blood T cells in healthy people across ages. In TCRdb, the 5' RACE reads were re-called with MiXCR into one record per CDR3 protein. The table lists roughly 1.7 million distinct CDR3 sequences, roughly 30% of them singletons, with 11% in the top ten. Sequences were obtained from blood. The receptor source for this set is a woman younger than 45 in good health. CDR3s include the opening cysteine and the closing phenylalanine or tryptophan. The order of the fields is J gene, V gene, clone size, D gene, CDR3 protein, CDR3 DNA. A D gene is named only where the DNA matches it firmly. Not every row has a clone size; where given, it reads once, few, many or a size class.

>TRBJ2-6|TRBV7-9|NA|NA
CASTYTAQGSSGANVLTF
TGTGCCAGCACCTACACCGCGCAGGGGAGCTCTGGGGCCAACGTCCTGACTTTC
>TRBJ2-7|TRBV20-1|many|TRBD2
CSASRLLGGGQPGREQYF
TGCAGTGCTAGCCGGCTCCTTGGCGGGGGGCAACCGGGGCGCGAGCAGTACTTC
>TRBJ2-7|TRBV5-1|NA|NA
CASSLVSTVTYEQYF
TGCGCCAGCAGCTTGGTATCGACAGTTACCTACGAGCAGTACTTC
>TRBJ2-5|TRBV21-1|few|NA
CASSSCPVGETQYF
TGTGCCAGCAGTTCTTGCCCGGTGGGGGAGACCCAGTACTTC
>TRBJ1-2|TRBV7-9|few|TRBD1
CASTTGGHGYTF
TGTGCCAGCACGACAGGGGGTCATGGCTACACCTTC
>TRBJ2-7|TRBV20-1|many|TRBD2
CSAREVGRGRGVYEQYF
TGCAGTGCTAGAGAGGTCGGGCGGGGGCGGGGGGTGTACGAGCAGTACTTC
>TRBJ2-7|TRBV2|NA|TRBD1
CASRTGTGVTYEQYF
TGTGCCAGCAGAACCGGGACAGGGGTCACTTACGAGCAGTACTTC
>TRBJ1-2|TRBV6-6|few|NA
CASSNSNYGYTF
TGTGCCAGCAGTAATTCCAACTATGGCTACACCTTC
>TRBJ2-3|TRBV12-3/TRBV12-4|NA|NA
CASSKLTRAEDTQYF
TGTGCCAGCAGCAAGCTGACCCGCGCCGAGGATACGCAGTATTTT
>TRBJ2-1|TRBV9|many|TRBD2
CATSSGGSNEQFF
TGTGCCACCTCTAGCGGGGGGAGCAATGAGCAGTTCTTC
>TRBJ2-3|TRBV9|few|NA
CASSVGAVSLADTQYF
TGTGCCAGCAGCGTAGGGGCAGTCTCCCTCGCAGATACGCAGTATTTT
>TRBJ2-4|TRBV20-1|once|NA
CSTERLAKNIQYF
TGCAGTACCGAGAGACTAGCCAAAAACATTCAGTACTTC
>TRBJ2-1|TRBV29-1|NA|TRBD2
CSVQGGVLAGGSYNEQFF
TGCAGCGTCCAGGGCGGAGTACTAGCGGGAGGCTCCTACAATGAGCAGTTCTTC
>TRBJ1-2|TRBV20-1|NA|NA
CSAGDGRGTYGYTF
TGCAGTGCTGGAGATGGCAGGGGCACGTATGGCTACACCTTC
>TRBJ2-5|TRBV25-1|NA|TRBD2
CASSTFRLAGGPRDRETQYF
TGTGCCAGCAGTACCTTCAGACTAGCGGGAGGGCCGAGGGACCGAGAGACCCAGTACTTC
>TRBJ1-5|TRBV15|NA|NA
CATSRENNQPQHF
TGTGCCACCAGCCGGGAGAACAATCAGCCCCAGCATTTT
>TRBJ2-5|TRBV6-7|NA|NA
CAGSYADGQETQYF
TGTGCCGGCAGTTACGCGGACGGCCAAGAGACCCAGTACTTC
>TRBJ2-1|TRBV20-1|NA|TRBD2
CSAIAGREKGYEQFF
TGCAGCGCCATAGCAGGGCGGGAGAAGGGGTATGAGCAGTTCTTC
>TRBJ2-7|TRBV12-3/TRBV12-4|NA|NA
CASSPRLGFSNSYEQYF
TGTGCCAGCAGCCCACGACTAGGGTTTTCAAACTCCTACGAGCAGTACTTC
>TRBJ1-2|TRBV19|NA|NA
CASSTTRKSPYYGYTF
TGTGCCAGTAGTACGACCCGGAAGTCACCGTACTATGGCTACACCTTC
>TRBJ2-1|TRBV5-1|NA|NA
CASSLDRVGHEQFF
TGCGCCAGCAGCTTGGATAGGGTTGGACATGAGCAGTTCTTC
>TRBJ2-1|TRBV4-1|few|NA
CASSHEQEGAYNEQFF
TGCGCCAGCAGCCATGAACAGGAGGGAGCCTACAATGAGCAGTTCTTC
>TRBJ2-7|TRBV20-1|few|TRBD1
CSARVQWDRFTYEQYF
TGCAGTGCTAGAGTTCAATGGGACAGGTTTACCTACGAGCAGTACTTC
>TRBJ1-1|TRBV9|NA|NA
CASSVGYRDLLNTEAFF
TGTGCCAGCAGCGTAGGATACAGGGATCTCCTGAACACTGAAGCTTTCTTT
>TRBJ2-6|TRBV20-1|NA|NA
CSATLTFSEANVLTF
TGCAGTGCTACTTTAACCTTCTCTGAGGCCAACGTCCTGACTTTC
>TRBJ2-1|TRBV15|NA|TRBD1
CAASRVGTGTGSYNEQFF
TGTGCCGCCAGCAGAGTTGGCACCGGGACAGGGTCCTACAATGAGCAGTTCTTC
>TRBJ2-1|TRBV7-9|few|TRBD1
CASSLGDRRDNEQFF
TGTGCCAGCAGCTTAGGGGACAGGAGGGACAATGAGCAGTTCTTC
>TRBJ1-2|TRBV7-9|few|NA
CASSLVPAGYTF
TGTGCCAGCAGCTTAGTGCCGGCTGGCTACACCTTC
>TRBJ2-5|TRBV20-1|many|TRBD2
CSARLPGTSETQYF
TGCAGTGCTAGACTTCCGGGGACTAGCGAGACCCAGTACTTC
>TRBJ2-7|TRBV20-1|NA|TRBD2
CSARVPPNSGRPYEQYF
TGCAGTGCTAGAGTCCCTCCAAATAGCGGGAGACCCTACGAGCAGTACTTC
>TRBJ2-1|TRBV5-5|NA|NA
CASSPPGSHEQFF
TGTGCCAGCAGCCCCCCGGGTAGCCATGAGCAGTTCTTC
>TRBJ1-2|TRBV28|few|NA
CASSYDLTGGFYGYTF
TGTGCCAGCAGTTACGATCTGACAGGAGGCTTCTATGGCTACACCTTC
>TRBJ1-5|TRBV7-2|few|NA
CASSLAGVRRDQPQHF
TGTGCCAGCAGCTTGGCAGGGGTGAGACGTGATCAGCCCCAGCATTTT
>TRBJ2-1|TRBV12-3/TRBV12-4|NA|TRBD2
CASSSSSGGFNEQFF
TGTGCCAGCAGTTCCTCTAGCGGGGGCTTCAATGAGCAGTTCTTC
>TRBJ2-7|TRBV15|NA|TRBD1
CATSRDRTGEPYEQYF
TGTGCCACCAGCAGAGACAGGACAGGGGAACCCTACGAGCAGTACTTC
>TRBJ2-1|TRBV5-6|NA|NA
CTSSLNLGLNSYNEQFF
TGTACCAGCAGCTTAAATCTGGGACTTAACTCCTACAATGAGCAGTTCTTC